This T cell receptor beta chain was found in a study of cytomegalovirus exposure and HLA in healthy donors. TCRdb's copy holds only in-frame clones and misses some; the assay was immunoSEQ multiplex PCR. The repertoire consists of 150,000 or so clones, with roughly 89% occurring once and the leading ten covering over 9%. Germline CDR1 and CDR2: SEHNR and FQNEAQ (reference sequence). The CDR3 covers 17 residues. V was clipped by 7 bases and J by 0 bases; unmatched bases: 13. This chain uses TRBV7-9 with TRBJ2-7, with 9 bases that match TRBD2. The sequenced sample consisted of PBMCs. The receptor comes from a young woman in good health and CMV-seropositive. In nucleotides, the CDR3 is TGTGCCAGCACAACCGCGGCGGGAGGGAGTACCTCCTACGAGCAGTACTTC. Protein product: CASTTAAGGSTSYEQYF.